The clone carrying this T cell receptor beta chain was counted only a few times. This CDR3 is 18 amino acids long. Germline assignment: CDR1 SNHLY and CDR2 FYNNEI. J gave up 4 bases and V 7 bases, and 14 bases lay outside the gene matches. This sample was included in a study of blood T cell repertoires in COVID-19. Study-wide context: Both acute and convalescent COVID-19 samples were obtained from the United States, Italy and Spain.

This table comes from immunoSEQ multiplex PCR, and its TCRdb copy is limited to in-frame clones, with some not included. The table shows roughly 150,000 clones, with roughly nine tenths occurring only once. The receptor's source is a woman in her 70s with acute or convalescent COVID-19. V is TRBV2 and J is TRBJ1-5; 12 bases align to TRBD1. Sequenced sample: peripheral blood. The CDR3 DNA sequence: TGTGCCAGCACCAATTCCGGGACAGGGGGCGCGAGGAATCAGCCCCAGCATTTT. The encoded protein is CASTNSGTGGARNQPQHF.